This TCR beta chain was retrieved from a study of CD4 T cells in relation to SARS-CoV-2 and coronaviruses. Assay used: immunoSEQ multiplex PCR; TCRdb lists only in-frame clones, some missing. The repertoire holds under 25,000 clones, 70% to 85% seen once, with around a sixth in the top ten. The unexposed donors gave CD4+ T cells in about 2011-2019, prior to COVID-19. The cells were cultured for about ten days before CD4+ T cells were isolated. This clone was recorded only once. Its cognate antigen is unknown. CDR3 size: 16 residues. CDR1 SGHVS and CDR2 FNYEAQ come from the germline V gene. V lost 1 base and J lost 4, with 17 bases in between.

The rearrangement links TRBV7-6 to TRBJ2-7, with unresolved D. Material: CD4+ T cells from PBMCs, cultured in vitro. The TCR sequence derives from a human donor in good health. CDR3 amino acids: CASSLVLPAWMYEQYF. The DNA for the CDR3 is TGTGCCAGCAGCTTAGTTTTACCGGCGTGGATGTACGAGCAGTACTTC.